The TCR beta chain under discussion was sequenced for a study of PD-1 blockade in classical Hodgkin lymphoma. Study-wide findings and caveats: Later analyses included only patients treated at least 1 year post-ASCT. Lower baseline TCR diversity was reported for newly diagnosed patients than for healthy donors. Why the repertoires differ is still unclear, perhaps disease activity or prior therapy. Diversity similar to that of newly diagnosed patients was seen at baseline in complete responders.

The CDR3 loop spans 13 amino acids. The V and J ends lost 3 bases and 0 bases respectively, with 5 bases between them. Germline CDR1 LNHDA, CDR2 SQIVND (reference sequence). Generated by immunoSEQ multiplex PCR, the TCRdb table keeps only in-frame clones and is missing some. Found here are about 50,000 clones, about 76% of them singletons; the top ten hold approximately 12%. Noted time point: cycle 4 day 1 (C4D1), after more than 5 weeks of nivolumab. Relapses following autologous stem cell transplantation were seen in all patients, with brentuximab vedotin exposure varying. With regard to this clone: Antigen unknown.

V usage is TRBV19 and J usage is TRBJ1-1; D unresolved. The source is a human donor with classical Hodgkin lymphoma. This specimen was peripheral blood mononuclear cells (PBMCs), taken before the fourth cycle of nivolumab. CDR3 region: CASSMAMNTEAFF. CDR3 sequence (DNA): TGTGCCAGTAGTATGGCAATGAACACTGAAGCTTTCTTT.